This T cell receptor beta chain was found in a study of CD8 T cells in ankylosing spondylitis. Germline V CDR1 and CDR2: MNHEY, SVGAGI. This CDR3 is 14 amino acids long. V was pared by 3 bases and J by 8 bases, with 8 bases of the junction left unmatched. TCRdb reanalysed the 5' RACE reads using MiXCR and keeps one entry per CDR3 protein. Among a few hundred thousand distinct CDR3 sequences listed, roughly a tenth were seen once. Input material: blood, either unsorted or a sorted T cell fraction (not recorded which). The TCR sequence derives from a male donor with ankylosing spondylitis or in good health (not recorded which). J is TRBJ1-1 and V is TRBV6-5, with TRBD1 identical over 8 bases. CDR3 loop: CASSYSRQGQEAFF. Here the CDR3 DNA reads TGTGCCAGCAGTTATTCAAGACAGGGGCAAGAAGCTTTCTTT.